Listed here are 18 T cell receptor beta chains from one sample, sequenced in a study of cytomegalovirus exposure and HLA in healthy donors (dated by TCRdb to 2017 to 2019). Library prep was done by the immunoSEQ multiplex PCR assay. For the multiplex PCR, a mixture combining 60 forward primers for TCR Vbeta segments and 13 reverse primers for TCR Jbeta segments was used. TCRdb retrieved this table from immuneACCESS and kept in-frame rearrangements only. Not all clones are present; in checked studies, unresolved V genes account for under half, and no reason is known for the remainder. A total of tens of thousands of clones appear in this sample, about 76% of them only once. The ten largest make up roughly 5.3% of the sample. Specimen: PBMCs. These receptors were collected from a man aged 45-65 years in good health and CMV-seronegative.

The chain uses TRBV7-9 and TRBJ1-2; 7 nucleotides agree with TRBD1. The CDR3 consists of 15 residues. Looked up from germline, CDR1 is SEHNR and CDR2 is FQNEAQ (reference sequence). Trimming removed 3 bases from V and 4 bases from J; junction bases left unmatched: 8. This CDR3 reads CASSLVGGPSYGYTF. The CDR3 DNA reads TGTGCCAGCAGCTTGGTAGGGGGCCCTTCCTATGGCTACACCTTC.

The genes are TRBV6-6 and TRBJ2-3, with a possible D match to TRBD1 (5 bases). Germline-derived CDR1 and CDR2 are MNHNY and SVGAGI (reference sequence). V lost 2 bases and J lost 5, with 8 bases in between. This CDR3 spans 13 amino acids. The DNA of the CDR3 is TGTGCCAGCAGTTACGATACAGGAGATACGCAGTATTTT. Amino acid sequence: CASSYDTGDTQYF.

V is TRBV11-2 and J is TRBJ1-5, with a tentative D call TRBD1 (6 bases). The V gene's germline CDR1 is SGHAT and CDR2 FQNNGV. With 5 bases removed from V and 0 bases from J, the gap between germline ends came to 14 bases. The CDR3 has 16 residues. DNA of the CDR3: TGTGCCAGCAGCCCCAACTACAGGGTTAGCAATCAGCCCCAGCATTTT. It encodes CASSPNYRVSNQPQHF.

The V gene is TRBV6-5, the J gene TRBJ2-3; TRBD2 agrees at 12 bases. The CDR3 covers 15 residues. The ends lost 6 bases at V and 4 bases at J; junction bases unmatched: 5. Germline V lookup: CDR1 MNHEY, CDR2 SVGAGI. The CDR3 is CASRGLAGPSDTQYF. The CDR3 DNA follows: TGTGCCAGCAGGGGACTAGCGGGCCCTTCAGATACGCAGTATTTT.

The count of this clone is one. The chain uses TRBV5-5 and TRBJ2-5; 9 bases fit TRBD2. From germline, CDR1 is SGHKS and CDR2 YYEKEE (reference sequence). The CDR3 sequence is 15 residues long. The V gene end was trimmed by 0 bases and the J gene end by 7 bases; junction bases not matched to a gene: 7. The CDR3 spells CASSLDERGVRTQYF. The CDR3 nucleotides read TGTGCCAGCAGCTTGGATGAGCGGGGGGTCCGGACCCAGTACTTC.

The count of this clone is one. The chain combines TRBV5-6 with TRBJ2-7; 10 bases align to TRBD2. Germline CDR1 and CDR2: SGHDT and YYEEEE. The V and J ends lost 5 bases and 3 bases, in that order; junction bases with no gene match: 5. The CDR3 is made up of 14 amino acids. The CDR3 nucleotides are TGTGCCAGCAGGTCCGGGACTAGCGTCTACGAGCAGTACTTC. Its translation is CASRSGTSVYEQYF.

CDR3 protein: CASRQTGAHEQYF. DNA for the CDR3: TGTGCCAGCAGACAAACAGGGGCTCACGAGCAGTACTTC. The chain couples TRBV6-1 to TRBJ2-5, with 7 nucleotides matching TRBD1. With the DNA end fitting TRBJ2-7 better, the J assignment may be wrong. Germline lookup yields CDR1 MNHNS and CDR2 SASEGT. The CDR3 extends over 13 amino acids.

The V gene is TRBV6-6, the J gene TRBJ1-1; perhaps TRBD1 as D (5 bases). The CDR3 is made up of 16 amino acids. V gave up 0 bases and J gave up 5 bases, with 16 bases separating them. In germline, CDR1 is MNHNY, CDR2 SVGAGI (reference sequence). The CDR3 sequence: CASSYSLGRGGTEAFF. As DNA, the CDR3 is TGTGCCAGCAGTTACTCCTTAGGGAGGGGTGGGACTGAAGCTTTCTTT.

V is TRBV6-6 and J is TRBJ2-3; weak D call: TRBD2 (5 bases). Germline CDR1 MNHNY, CDR2 SVGAGI (reference sequence). This CDR3 is built from 12 residues. Trimming took 5 bases from V and 5 from J, leaving 8 bases between them. CDR3 sequence reads: CASSGEGDTQYF. For the CDR3, the DNA is TGTGCCAGCAGTGGCGAGGGAGATACGCAGTATTTT.

The chain couples TRBV5-6 to TRBJ2-2; D may be TRBD1 (6 bases). Germline loops: CDR1 SGHDT, CDR2 YYEEEE. This CDR3 is built from 15 residues. Trimming shortened V by 4 bases and J by 0 bases, and 10 bases separated the two germline ends. CDR3 amino acids: CASSRDRTNTGELFF. The CDR3 DNA reads as TGTGCCAGCAGCCGTGACAGGACGAACACCGGGGAGCTGTTTTTT.

A few counts support this clone. The CDR3 loop is CASSEPRRDSGNTIYF. The CDR3 DNA follows: TGCGCCAGCAGTGAGCCCCGACGGGACTCTGGAAACACCATATATTTT. The V and J genes are TRBV10-1 and TRBJ1-3; D gene ambiguous. The germline V and J ends were trimmed by 2 bases and 0 bases, with 11 bases remaining between them. CDR1 and CDR2 from the germline V gene are WNHNN and SYGVQD (reference sequence). The CDR3 has 16 amino acids.

The rearrangement links TRBV10-3 to TRBJ2-1; D might be TRBD2 (6 bases). Trimming stripped 4 bases from V and 7 bases from J, with 14 bases between. The germline gives CDR1 ENHRY, CDR2 SYGVKD. This CDR3 contains 14 residues. CDR3 nucleotide sequence: TGTGCCATCAGTGCCACGGGACTTGAGAATGAGCAGTTCTTC. Translated, it gives CAISATGLENEQFF.

The chain is built from TRBV4-1 and TRBJ1-3; D might be TRBD1 (6 bases). The V end lost 4 bases, the J end lost 3 bases, and 16 bases lay between the germline ends. The CDR3 spans 16 residues. The germline CDR1 and CDR2 sequences are MGHRA and YSYEKL. This chain's CDR3 is CASSPIGTTDGNTIYF. Written as DNA, the CDR3 is TGCGCCAGCAGCCCCATTGGGACAACGGATGGAAACACCATATATTTT.

The chain couples TRBV2 to TRBJ1-4, with no clear D. V lost 6 bases and J lost 6, with 14 bases in between. Per the germline V gene, CDR1 is SNHLY and CDR2 is FYNNEI. The CDR3 runs to 14 residues. CDR3 loop: CASSALERDEKLFF. The CDR3 DNA reads TGTGCCAGCAGCGCATTAGAACGTGATGAAAAACTGTTTTTT.

The chain employs TRBV4-1 and TRBJ1-6, with TRBD1 matching 7 bases. V shed 2 bases and J 2 bases; nucleotides not matched to a gene: 6. This CDR3 has 17 amino acids. The germline V gene has CDR1 MGHRA and CDR2 YSYEKL. CDR3 nucleotide sequence: TGCGCCAGCAGCCAACCCGACAGGGAAACCTATAATTCACCCCTCCACTTT. As protein: CASSQPDRETYNSPLHF.

V gene TRBV6-6 combines with J gene TRBJ2-1; possibly TRBD1 for D (6 bases). This CDR3 spans 15 amino acids. The germline V and J ends were trimmed by 5 bases and 5 bases, with 16 bases remaining between them. Germline V gene lookup returns CDR1 MNHNY and CDR2 SVGAGI (reference sequence). CDR3 amino acids: CASSDRWGRNNEQFF. DNA for the CDR3: TGTGCCAGCAGTGACAGGTGGGGGCGGAACAATGAGCAGTTCTTC.

The chain joins TRBV30 to TRBJ1-3; 8 positions agree with TRBD1. With V trimmed by 1 base and J by 3 bases, 5 bases remained unmatched. The CDR3 is made up of 15 amino acids. Germline V gene lookup returns CDR1 GTSNPN and CDR2 SVGIG (reference sequence). The CDR3 nucleotides read TGTGCCTGGAGTGCGGTCAGGGGGCATGGAAACACCATATATTTT. Amino acids: CAWSAVRGHGNTIYF. The full variable domain, its missing parts supplied by reference TRBV30 and TRBJ1-3, is SQTIHQWPATLVQPVGSPLSLECTVEGTSNPNLYWYRQAAGRGLQLLFYSVGIGQISSEVPQNLSASRPQDRQFILSSKKLLLSDSGFYLCAWSAVRGHGNTIYFGEGSWLTVV.

This chain connects TRBV19 to TRBJ2-3; 11 nucleotides line up with TRBD2. Germline V gene sequence: CDR1 LNHDA, CDR2 SQIVND (reference sequence). J gave up 0 bases and V 9 bases, and 2 bases lay outside the gene matches. This CDR3 region has 14 residues. CDR3: CASRTSGSTDTQYF. The CDR3 DNA reads as TGTGCCAGCAGGACTAGCGGGAGCACAGATACGCAGTATTTT.